This T cell receptor (beta chain) was identified in a study of chemoradiotherapy in HPV16-positive cancers. Generated by immunoSEQ multiplex PCR, the TCRdb table keeps only in-frame clones and is missing some. The table records about 29,000 clones, approximately 91% of them present only once. The specimen comprised blood, sampled from a patient who underwent chemoradiotherapy. The sequence was obtained from a human donor with HPV-associated anogenital cancer.

The CDR3 DNA sequence: TGTGCCATCGGGACTAGCGGGAAATGGGGTGACAATGAGCAGTTCTTC. Translation: CAIGTSGKWGDNEQFF. The genes are TRBV10-3 and TRBJ2-1; 13 bases map to TRBD2. The length of the CDR3 is 16 residues. CDR1 ENHRY and CDR2 SYGVKD come from the germline V gene. The J segment lost 5 bases and the V segment lost 8 bases, leaving 9 bases of the junction unmatched.